This T cell receptor (beta chain) was sequenced in a study of siplizumab effects on memory and regulatory T cells. The length of the CDR3 is 17 residues. V was clipped by 6 bases and J by 5 bases; unmatched bases: 18. Germline V gives CDR1 GTSNPN, CDR2 SVGIG (reference sequence). Findings and limits, study-wide: The study found naive T cells seemingly more diverse than memory cells and seemingly major alloresponse contributors. Many proliferating CD4+ or CD8+ clones remained unclassified. Roughly 80-97% of them could not be assigned either a naive or a memory phenotype. The alloreactive clones that mapped to unstimulated subsets made up only a minor fraction.

Produced via immunoSEQ multiplex PCR; TCRdb's table is partial and in-frame only. The sample carries over 85,000 clones, roughly nine tenths recorded once. About this clone itself: Its antigen is unidentified.

The chain recombines TRBV30 with TRBJ1-2, with 10 bases identical to TRBD1. The sequenced sample consisted of CD4+ T cells sorted from blood. The receptor comes from a human donor in good health. The DNA of the CDR3 is TGTGCCTGCCGACTGAATCCCAAGACAGGGGGCGTTTATGGCTACACCTTC. Its protein is CACRLNPKTGGVYGYTF. Full variable domain (outside the CDR3, taken from reference TRBV30 and TRBJ1-2): SQTIHQWPATLVQPVGSPLSLECTVEGTSNPNLYWYRQAAGRGLQLLFYSVGIGQISSEVPQNLSASRPQDRQFILSSKKLLLSDSGFYLCACRLNPKTGGVYGYTFGSGTRLTVV.